The 8 T cell receptor beta chains in this list originate from one sample, sequenced in a study of CD8 T cells in ankylosing spondylitis (dated by TCRdb to the late 2010s). Overall results and qualifications from the work: A TCR beta motif of about eight highly homologous amino acid variants appeared characteristic of blood from ankylosing spondylitis patients.

Library preparation was by 5' RACE. Sequencing instrument: Illumina HiSeq 2500. TCRdb itself trimmed the public reads at Q25 with fastp, ran MiXCR and retained productive beta chains. CDR3 protein sequences are deduplicated, and each keeps its most common genes and DNA. The sample table lists just under 550,000 distinct CDR3 sequences, roughly 13% of them with a count of one. The ten largest clones capture almost 7% of the sample. Their antigens are not known. The sequencing input was blood, either unsorted or a sorted T cell fraction (not recorded which). These receptors originate from a male donor with ankylosing spondylitis.

The V gene is TRBV11-2, the J gene TRBJ2-7, with D possibly TRBD1 on 6 matching bases. CDR1 and CDR2 from the germline V gene are SGHAT and FQNNGV. V lost 8 bases and J lost 2, with 19 bases in between. The CDR3 runs 15 residues. The CDR3, as DNA: TGTGCCAGCGGACAGTTAACTAGGGCTGCCTACGAGCAGTACTTC. Protein: CASGQLTRAAYEQYF.

This clonotype was seen only a few times. The V and J genes are TRBV7-9 and TRBJ2-1; D is perhaps TRBD1 (6 bases). V lost 6 bases and J lost 5, with 11 bases in between. This CDR3 is built from 13 residues. Germline CDR1 is SEHNR and CDR2 is FQNEAQ (reference sequence). In DNA, the CDR3 is TGTGCCAGCAGTTGGGACACTGACAATGAGCAGTTCTTC. Translating it yields CASSWDTDNEQFF.

The chain combines TRBV10-3 with TRBJ1-6; D unresolved. Trimming took 3 bases from V and 0 from J, leaving 18 bases between them. From germline, CDR1 is ENHRY and CDR2 SYGVKD. CDR3 length: 19 residues. The CDR3 is CAISDVSRFESSYNSPLHF. The CDR3 region has the DNA TGTGCCATCAGTGACGTATCCAGGTTCGAGAGCTCCTATAATTCACCCCTCCACTTT.

The chain employs TRBV20-1 and TRBJ2-5; TRBD1 agrees at 9 bases. There are 13 residues in the CDR3. In germline, CDR1 is DFQATT, CDR2 SNEGSKA (reference sequence). The J segment lost 3 bases and the V segment lost 3 bases, leaving 2 bases of the junction unmatched. DNA for the CDR3: TGCAGTGCTAGTGGGGACAGGGAAGAGACCCAGTACTTC. Encoded protein: CSASGDREETQYF.

The CDR3 DNA sequence: TGTGCCTGGAGTCGGGAGGGGCCGAGCACTGAAGCTTTCTTT. Translating it yields CAWSREGPSTEAFF. The chain employs TRBV30 and TRBJ1-1; D might be TRBD1 (5 bases). CDR3 length: 14 residues. Looked up from germline, CDR1 is GTSNPN and CDR2 is SVGIG (reference sequence). V lost 2 bases to trimming and J lost 4 bases, with 14 bases between them.

V gene TRBV12-3 or TRBV12-4 combines with J gene TRBJ1-1; TRBD1 might be the D (5 bases). V gave up 7 bases and J gave up 10 bases, with 13 bases separating them. The CDR3 sequence is 11 residues long. The DNA for the CDR3 is TGTGCCAGCACCACAGGTGGGGGAGCTTTCTTT. This codes for CASTTGGGAFF.

There are a few counts of this clonotype. The CDR3 region is CASSLLTGGEQYF. The CDR3 DNA reads TGTGCCAGCAGTTTACTCACAGGGGGGGAGCAGTACTTC. The gene calls are TRBV27 and TRBJ2-7, with TRBD1 matching over 8 bases. Germline values: CDR1 MNHEY, CDR2 SMNVEV (reference sequence). The CDR3 totals 13 residues. Trimming took 2 bases from V and 7 from J; bases not matched to a gene: 4.

At least ten counts were recorded for this clonotype. This chain connects TRBV7-9 to TRBJ2-2; the D gene is possibly TRBD1 (5 bases). This CDR3 is 17 amino acids long. CDR1 SEHNR and CDR2 FQNEAQ come from the germline V gene (reference sequence). Trimming removed 3 bases from V and 4 bases from J, with 18 bases in between. The CDR3 is CASSFGLIAQGTGELFF. The CDR3, as DNA: TGTGCCAGCAGCTTTGGTCTTATCGCCCAGGGCACCGGGGAGCTGTTTTTT.